The 8 T cell receptor beta chains below all came from one sample that was sequenced in a study of T-cell memory formation after mild COVID-19. TCRdb reprocessed the 5' RACE reads with MiXCR, giving one entry per CDR3 protein. This repertoire shows roughly 600,000 distinct CDR3 sequences, roughly 17% found once; its top ten account for around 11%. Sequences were obtained from PBMCs or a T cell subset sorted from them (not recorded which). The receptors derive from an adult woman who had mild COVID-19 (a few samples of this study predate the infection). Cell type and time point are not known.

The J gene is TRBJ2-3, the V gene TRBV18; TRBD2 aligns across 7 bases. V dropped 3 bases and J dropped 3; count of bases not matched to a gene: 6. Germline-derived CDR1 and CDR2 are KGHSH and LQKENI. The CDR3 length is 15 residues. Here the CDR3 reads CASSPRTSLTDTQYF. The DNA of the CDR3 is TGTGCCAGCTCACCGAGGACTAGTCTGACAGATACGCAGTATTTT.

This clonotype was seen at least ten times. V gene TRBV12-3 or TRBV12-4 combines with J gene TRBJ1-1, with D tentatively TRBD1 (5 bases). V was cut by 3 bases and J by 7 bases, with 9 bases left in between. The CDR3 has 12 amino acids. CDR3 in amino acids: CASSFGTGEAFF. DNA of the CDR3: TGTGCCAGCAGTTTTGGAACAGGTGAAGCTTTCTTT.

The rearrangement joins TRBV7-9 to TRBJ2-7; 9 bases line up with TRBD2. V shed 5 bases and J 5 bases; nucleotides not matched to a gene: 10. The CDR3 loop spans 15 amino acids. CDR1 and CDR2 from the germline V gene are SEHNR and FQNEAQ (reference sequence). The CDR3 protein is CASSPRPGLANEQYF. The CDR3 coding sequence is TGTGCCAGCAGCCCCCGTCCGGGACTAGCAAACGAGCAGTACTTC.

This clonotype was counted a few times. The rearrangement uses TRBV12-3 or TRBV12-4 and TRBJ2-5; TRBD2 matches at 11 bases. J lost 5 bases, V lost 4 bases, and 9 bases had no gene match. The CDR3 is 16 residues long. The CDR3 loop reads CASSSHSGGVLETQYF. CDR3 DNA sequence: TGTGCCAGCAGTTCGCATAGCGGGGGGGTGTTGGAGACCCAGTACTTC.

The V gene is TRBV12-3 or TRBV12-4, the J gene TRBJ1-5; D unresolved. This CDR3 is built from 14 residues. V lost 1 base and J 5 bases, leaving 9 bases between the germline ends. CDR3 DNA: TGTGCCAGCAGTTTAGGCAGCCTCCATCAGCCCCAGCATTTT. This sequence encodes CASSLGSLHQPQHF.

This rearrangement joins TRBV27 to TRBJ2-5; 8 nucleotides align to TRBD2. There are 15 residues in the CDR3. Trimming at V came to 3 bases and at J to 5 bases, leaving 8 bases not matched to a gene. In germline, CDR1 is MNHEY, CDR2 SMNVEV (reference sequence). CDR3 amino acids: CASSFYGGAQETQYF. In nucleotides, the CDR3 is TGTGCCAGCAGTTTTTACGGGGGGGCGCAGGAGACCCAGTACTTC.

The genes are TRBV10-2 and TRBJ2-7; a possible D gene is TRBD1 (5 bases). The CDR3 extends over 10 amino acids. Looked up from germline, CDR1 is WSHSY and CDR2 is SAAADI. The V end lost 2 bases, the J end lost 9 bases, and 5 bases lay between the germline ends. The CDR3 coding sequence is TGCGCCAGCAGTGAGGGGGCGCAGTACTTC. It yields the protein CASSEGAQYF.

In its sample, this clonotype was seen a few times. The chain joins TRBV9 to TRBJ2-7; TRBD2 matches 9 bases. CDR1 SGDLS and CDR2 YYNGEE come from the germline V gene. V shed 0 bases and J 7 bases; nucleotides not matched to a gene: 8. This CDR3 contains 15 residues. DNA for the CDR3: TGTGCCAGCAGCGTAGTGGCGGGAGGGCCGTATGAGCAGTACTTC. Translating gives CASSVVAGGPYEQYF.